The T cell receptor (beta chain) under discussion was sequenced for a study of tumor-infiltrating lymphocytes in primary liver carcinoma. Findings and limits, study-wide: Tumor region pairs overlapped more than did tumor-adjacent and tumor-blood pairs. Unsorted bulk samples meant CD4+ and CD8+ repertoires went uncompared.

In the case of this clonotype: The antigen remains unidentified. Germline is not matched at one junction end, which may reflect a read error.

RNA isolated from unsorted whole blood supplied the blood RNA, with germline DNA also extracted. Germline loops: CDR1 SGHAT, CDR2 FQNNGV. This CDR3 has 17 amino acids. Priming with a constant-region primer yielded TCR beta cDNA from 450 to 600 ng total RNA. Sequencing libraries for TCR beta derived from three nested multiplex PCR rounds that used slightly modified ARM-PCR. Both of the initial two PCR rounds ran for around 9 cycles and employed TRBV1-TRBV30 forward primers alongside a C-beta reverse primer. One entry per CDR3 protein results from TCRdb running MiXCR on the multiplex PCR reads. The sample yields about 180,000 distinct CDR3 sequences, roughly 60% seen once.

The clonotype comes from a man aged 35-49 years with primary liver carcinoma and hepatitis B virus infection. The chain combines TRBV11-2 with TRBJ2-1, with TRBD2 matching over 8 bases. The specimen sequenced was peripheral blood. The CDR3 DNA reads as TGTGCAAGCAGCCACATTGGGCTCGCTAGCGGGCGCTGTGAGCAGTTCTTC. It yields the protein CASSHIGLASGRCEQFF.